The 5 T cell receptor beta chains in this list originate from one sample, sequenced in a study of T-cell reconstitution after alpha-beta-depleted transplantation in children (dated by TCRdb to 2016 to 2017). The library was obtained by PCR. Sequencing relied on an Illumina HiSeq 2500. TCR libraries were prepared with molecular barcoding, using unique molecular identifiers to normalize TCRbeta repertoire quantification. TCRdb ran its own pipeline on the public reads, namely fastp trimming at Q25 and MiXCR clone calling, and kept in-frame beta chains. Identical CDR3 proteins give one entry, which carries the most common genes and DNA. The sample has about 230,000 distinct CDR3 sequences on record, 12% of them singletons. The ten top clones hold roughly 2.8% of the sample. Sequenced material: PBMCs from the stem cell graft donor, taken from the stem cell graft. The receptor set was obtained from a human donor who donated a stem cell graft to a child with acute lymphoblastic leukemia.

This clonotype was picked up many times. The V gene is TRBV5-1, the J gene TRBJ1-1, with a weak D call TRBD1 (5 bases). Germline V lookup: CDR1 SGHRS, CDR2 YFSETQ. This CDR3 region has 18 residues. With 1 base removed from V and 0 bases from J, the gap between germline ends came to 19 bases. CDR3 nucleotides: TGCGCCAGCAGCTTGCGGGGGTCTGGTGGAGGGGTGAACACTGAAGCTTTCTTT. It is translated as CASSLRGSGGGVNTEAFF. The entire variable domain, with the rest obtained from reference TRBV5-1 and TRBJ1-1, is as follows: KAGVTQTPRYLIKTRGQQVTLSCSPISGHRSVSWYQQTPGQGLQFLFEYFSETQRNKGNFPGRFSGRQFSNSRSEMNVSTLELGDSALYLCASSLRGSGGGVNTEAFFGQGTRLTVV.

The DNA of the CDR3 is TGTGCCAGCAGCTTAGTGTGGGTCGACGGCTACACCTTC. As protein: CASSLVWVDGYTF. This sequence joins TRBV7-2 and TRBJ1-2, with no clear D. CDR1 and CDR2 (germline): SGHTA, FQGNSA. This CDR3 is 13 amino acids long. The V end was cut by 1 base, the J end by 8 bases, with 11 bases between.

V gene TRBV3-1 combines with J gene TRBJ1-3, with D hard to call. V lost 3 bases and J 0 bases, leaving 15 bases between the germline ends. This CDR3 contains 17 residues. Looked up from germline, CDR1 is LGHDT and CDR2 is YNNKEL (reference sequence). CDR3 sequence (DNA): TGTGCCAGCAGCCACTCCCCCCGGATACTCTCTGGAAACACCATATATTTT. Translation gives CASSHSPRILSGNTIYF.

This chain joins TRBV30 and TRBJ1-2, with 11 positions matching TRBD1. This CDR3 spans 16 amino acids. Trimming at V came to 4 bases and at J to 3 bases, leaving 10 bases not matched to a gene. The V gene's germline CDR1 is GTSNPN and CDR2 SVGIG (reference sequence). CDR3 bases: TGTGCCTGGAACTTAGGGACAGGGGGATCCCACTATGGCTACACCTTC. The encoded protein is CAWNLGTGGSHYGYTF. Based on the CDR3 plus reference TRBV30 and TRBJ1-2, the full variable domain is SQTIHQWPATLVQPVGSPLSLECTVEGTSNPNLYWYRQAAGRGLQLLFYSVGIGQISSEVPQNLSASRPQDRQFILSSKKLLLSDSGFYLCAWNLGTGGSHYGYTFGSGTRLTVV.

This clonotype was found many times. This CDR3 reads CALSGAKNIQYF. CDR3 sequence (DNA): TGTGCCCTCAGTGGAGCCAAAAACATTCAGTACTTC. The genes are TRBV30 and TRBJ2-4; no clear D gene. The germline gives CDR1 GTSNPN, CDR2 SVGIG (reference sequence). This CDR3 contains 12 residues. V was trimmed by 8 bases and J by 0 bases, leaving 8 bases between them.